A single sample is the source of the 3 T cell receptor beta chains below, sequenced in a study of T cell changes during pregnancy in multiple sclerosis. The data were produced by immunoSEQ multiplex PCR, yet TCRdb's version contains in-frame clones alone and is incomplete. The sample holds about 34,000 clones, 85% to 90% seen once. The sample in question was CD8+ T cells from peripheral blood mononuclear cells, obtained in the third trimester of pregnancy. These receptors were collected from a female donor with multiple sclerosis, enrolled in a pregnancy study.

V usage is TRBV11-2 and J usage is TRBJ1-1; D is ambiguous. The CDR3 has 14 residues. Germline CDR1 and CDR2: SGHAT and FQNNGV. The germline V and J ends were trimmed by 1 base and 4 bases, with 10 bases remaining between them. CDR3 residues: CASSLGSRGTEAFF. CDR3 nucleotide sequence: TGTGCCAGCAGCTTAGGGAGTCGAGGCACTGAAGCTTTCTTT.

The chain links TRBV27 to TRBJ1-1; D not certain. This CDR3 comprises 13 residues. The V end lost 4 bases, the J end lost 3 bases, and 9 bases lay between the germline ends. From germline, CDR1 is MNHEY and CDR2 SMNVEV (reference sequence). The CDR3 here is CASSYRPDTEAFF. CDR3 bases: TGTGCCAGCAGTTACAGACCCGACACTGAAGCTTTCTTT.

In its sample, this clone was seen a few times. V usage is TRBV7-9 and J usage is TRBJ1-1; 8 nucleotides agree with TRBD1. With V trimmed by 5 bases and J by 10 bases, 6 bases remained unmatched. This CDR3 contains 12 residues. Germline V gene sequence: CDR1 SEHNR, CDR2 FQNEAQ (reference sequence). CDR3 sequence: CASSPQGAGAFF. Here the CDR3 DNA reads TGTGCCAGCAGCCCTCAGGGGGCCGGAGCTTTCTTT.